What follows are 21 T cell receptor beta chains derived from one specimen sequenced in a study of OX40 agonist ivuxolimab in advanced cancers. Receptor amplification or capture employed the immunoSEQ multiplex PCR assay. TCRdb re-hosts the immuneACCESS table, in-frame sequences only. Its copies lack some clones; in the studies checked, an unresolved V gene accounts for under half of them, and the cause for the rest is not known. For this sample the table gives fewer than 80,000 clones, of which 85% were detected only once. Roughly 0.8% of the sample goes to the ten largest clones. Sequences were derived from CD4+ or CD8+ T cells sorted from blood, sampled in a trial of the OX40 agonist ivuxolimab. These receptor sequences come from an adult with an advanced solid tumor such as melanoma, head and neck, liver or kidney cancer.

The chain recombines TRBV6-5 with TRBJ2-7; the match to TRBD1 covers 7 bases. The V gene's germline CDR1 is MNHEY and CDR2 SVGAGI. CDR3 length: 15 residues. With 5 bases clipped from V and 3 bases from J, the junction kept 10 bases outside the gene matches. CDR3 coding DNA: TGTGCCAGCAGTGGGACCGACAGGGCCCTCTACGAGCAGTACTTC. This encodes CASSGTDRALYEQYF.

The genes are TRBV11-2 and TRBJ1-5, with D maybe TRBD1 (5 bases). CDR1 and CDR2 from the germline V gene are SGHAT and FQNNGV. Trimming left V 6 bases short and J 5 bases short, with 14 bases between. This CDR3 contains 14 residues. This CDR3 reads CASRAYGGDQPQHF. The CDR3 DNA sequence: TGTGCCAGCAGGGCGTATGGGGGGGATCAGCCCCAGCATTTT.

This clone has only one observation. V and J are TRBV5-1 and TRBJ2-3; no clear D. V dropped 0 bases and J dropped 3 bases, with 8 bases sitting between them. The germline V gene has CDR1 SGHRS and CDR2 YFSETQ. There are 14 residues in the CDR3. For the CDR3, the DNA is TGCGCCAGCAGCTTGGGGGTGACGACAGATACGCAGTATTTT. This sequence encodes CASSLGVTTDTQYF.

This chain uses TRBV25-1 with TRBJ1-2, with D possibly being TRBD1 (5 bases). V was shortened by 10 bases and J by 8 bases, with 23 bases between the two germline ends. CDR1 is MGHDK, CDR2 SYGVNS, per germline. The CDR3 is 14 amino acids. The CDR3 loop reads CATHKNEGKGGYTF. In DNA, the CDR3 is TGTGCCACCCATAAAAACGAAGGGAAGGGGGGCTACACCTTC.

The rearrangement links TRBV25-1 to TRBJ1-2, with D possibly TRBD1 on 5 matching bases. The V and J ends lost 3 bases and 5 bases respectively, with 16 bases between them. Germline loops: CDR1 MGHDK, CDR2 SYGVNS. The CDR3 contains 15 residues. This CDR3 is CASSDPGTNDYGYTF. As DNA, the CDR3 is TGTGCCAGCAGTGACCCGGGGACCAACGATTATGGCTACACCTTC.

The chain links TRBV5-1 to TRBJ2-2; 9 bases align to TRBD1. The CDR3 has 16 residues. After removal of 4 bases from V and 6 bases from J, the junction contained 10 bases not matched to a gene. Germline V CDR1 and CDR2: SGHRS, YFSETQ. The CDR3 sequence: CASSARPGTGSGELFF. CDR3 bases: TGCGCCAGCAGCGCCCGTCCCGGGACAGGGTCCGGGGAGCTGTTTTTT. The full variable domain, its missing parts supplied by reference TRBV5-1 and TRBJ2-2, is KAGVTQTPRYLIKTRGQQVTLSCSPISGHRSVSWYQQTPGQGLQFLFEYFSETQRNKGNFPGRFSGRQFSNSRSEMNVSTLELGDSALYLCASSARPGTGSGELFFGEGSRLTVL.

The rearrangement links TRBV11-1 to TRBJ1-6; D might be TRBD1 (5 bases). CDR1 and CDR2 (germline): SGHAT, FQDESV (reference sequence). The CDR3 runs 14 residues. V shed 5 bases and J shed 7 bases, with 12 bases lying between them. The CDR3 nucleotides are TGTGCCAGCAGCCGACGAGGGGAGAATTCACCCCTCCACTTT. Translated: CASSRRGENSPLHF.

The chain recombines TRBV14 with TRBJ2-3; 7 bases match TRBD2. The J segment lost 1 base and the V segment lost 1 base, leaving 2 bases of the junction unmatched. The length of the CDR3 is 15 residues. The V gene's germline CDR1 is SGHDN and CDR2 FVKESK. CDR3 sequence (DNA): TGTGCCAGCAGCCAAGCCGCGGGAGGCACAGATACGCAGTATTTT. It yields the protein CASSQAAGGTDTQYF.

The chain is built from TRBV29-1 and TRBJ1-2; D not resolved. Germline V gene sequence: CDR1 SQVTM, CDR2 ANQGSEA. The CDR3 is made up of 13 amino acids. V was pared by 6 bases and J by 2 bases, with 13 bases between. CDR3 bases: TGCAGCGTCGCCCTCGGGGAGAACTATGGCTACACCTTC. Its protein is CSVALGENYGYTF.

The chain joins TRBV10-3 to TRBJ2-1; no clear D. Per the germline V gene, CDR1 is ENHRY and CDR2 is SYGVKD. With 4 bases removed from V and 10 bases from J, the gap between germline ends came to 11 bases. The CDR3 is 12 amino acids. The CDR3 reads CAISGPAAEQFF. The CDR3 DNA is TGTGCCATCAGTGGACCCGCAGCGGAGCAGTTCTTC.

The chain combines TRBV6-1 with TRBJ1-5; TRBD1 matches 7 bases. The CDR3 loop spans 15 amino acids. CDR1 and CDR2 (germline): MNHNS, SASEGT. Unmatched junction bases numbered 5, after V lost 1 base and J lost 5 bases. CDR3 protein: CASSEGGQYYQPQHF. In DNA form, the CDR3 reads TGTGCCAGCAGTGAAGGGGGACAGTACTATCAGCCCCAGCATTTT.

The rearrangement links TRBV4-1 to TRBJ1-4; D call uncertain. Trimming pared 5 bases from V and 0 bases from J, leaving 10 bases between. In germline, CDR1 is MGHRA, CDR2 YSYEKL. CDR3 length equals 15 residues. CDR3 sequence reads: CASSDPSATNEKLFF. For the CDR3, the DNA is TGCGCCAGCAGCGATCCTAGTGCAACTAATGAAAAACTGTTTTTT.

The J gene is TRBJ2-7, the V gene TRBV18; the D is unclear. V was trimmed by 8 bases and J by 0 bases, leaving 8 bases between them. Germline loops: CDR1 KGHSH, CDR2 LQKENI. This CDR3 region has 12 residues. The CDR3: CASQSPSYEQYF. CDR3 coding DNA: TGTGCCAGCCAGTCCCCCTCCTACGAGCAGTACTTC. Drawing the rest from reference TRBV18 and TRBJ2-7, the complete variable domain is NAGVMQNPRHLVRRRGQEARLRCSPMKGHSHVYWYRQLPEEGLKFMVYLQKENIIDESGMPKERFSAEFPKEGPSILRIQQVVRGDSAAYFCASQSPSYEQYFGPGTRLTVT.

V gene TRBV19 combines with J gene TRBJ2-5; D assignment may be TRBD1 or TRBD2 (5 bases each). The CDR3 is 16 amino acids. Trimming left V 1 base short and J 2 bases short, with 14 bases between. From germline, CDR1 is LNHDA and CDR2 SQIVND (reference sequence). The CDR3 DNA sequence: TGTGCCAGTAGTATAGGTTTGGGGGTATCACAAGAGACCCAGTACTTC. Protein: CASSIGLGVSQETQYF.

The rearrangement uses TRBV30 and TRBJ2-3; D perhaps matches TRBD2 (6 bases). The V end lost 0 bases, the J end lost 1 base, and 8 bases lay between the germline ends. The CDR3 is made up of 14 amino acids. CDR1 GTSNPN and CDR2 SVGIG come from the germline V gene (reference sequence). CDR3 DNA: TGTGCCTGGAGTGTGTGGGGGGGCACAGATACGCAGTATTTT. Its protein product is CAWSVWGGTDTQYF.

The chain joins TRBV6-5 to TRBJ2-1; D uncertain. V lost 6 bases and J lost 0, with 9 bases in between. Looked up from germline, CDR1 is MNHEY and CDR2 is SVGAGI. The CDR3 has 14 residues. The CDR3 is CASRRRLSYNEQFF. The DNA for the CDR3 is TGTGCCAGCAGAAGGCGACTCTCCTACAATGAGCAGTTCTTC.

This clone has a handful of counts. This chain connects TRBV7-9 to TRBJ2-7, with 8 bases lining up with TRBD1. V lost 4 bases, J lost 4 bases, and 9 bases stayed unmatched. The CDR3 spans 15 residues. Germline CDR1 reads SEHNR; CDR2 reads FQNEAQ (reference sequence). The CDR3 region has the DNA TGTGCCAGCAGCTCGGTGACAGGGGCGGATTACGAGCAGTACTTC. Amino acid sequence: CASSSVTGADYEQYF. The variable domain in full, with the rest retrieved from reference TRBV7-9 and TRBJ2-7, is DTGVSQNPRHKITKRGQNVTFRCDPISEHNRLYWYRQTLGQGPEFLTYFQNEAQLEKSRLLSDRFSAERPKGSFSTLEIQRTEQGDSAMYLCASSSVTGADYEQYFGPGTRLTVT.

This chain's CDR3 is CASSAPTVAGESYNEQFF. CDR3 DNA sequence: TGTGCCAGCAGCGCGCCGACCGTAGCGGGAGAATCGTACAATGAGCAGTTCTTC. This rearrangement joins TRBV5-4 to TRBJ2-1, with 9 bases matching TRBD2. The CDR3 consists of 18 residues. The J segment lost 4 bases and the V segment lost 4 bases, leaving 15 bases of the junction unmatched. Germline V CDR1 and CDR2: SGHNT, YYREEE (reference sequence).

Written as DNA, the CDR3 is TGTGCCAGCACCCCTGAGGGGCCGAACACCGGGGAGCTGTTTTTT. This gives the protein CASTPEGPNTGELFF. The chain recombines TRBV6-6 with TRBJ2-2; either TRBD1 or TRBD2 may supply D (5 bases each). V was shortened by 7 bases and J by 0 bases, with 12 bases between the two germline ends. CDR1 and CDR2 (germline): MNHNY, SVGAGI (reference sequence). This CDR3 contains 15 residues.

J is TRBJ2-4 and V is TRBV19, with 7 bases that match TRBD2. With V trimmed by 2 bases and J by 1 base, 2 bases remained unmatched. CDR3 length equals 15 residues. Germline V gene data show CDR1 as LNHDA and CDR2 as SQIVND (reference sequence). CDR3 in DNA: TGTGCCAGTAGTATAATGGGGGGGGCCAAAAACATTCAGTACTTC. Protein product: CASSIMGGAKNIQYF. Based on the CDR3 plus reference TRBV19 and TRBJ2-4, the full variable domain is DGGITQSPKYLFRKEGQNVTLSCEQNLNHDAMYWYRQDPGQGLRLIYYSQIVNDFQKGDIAEGYSVSREKKESFPLTVTSAQKNPTAFYLCASSIMGGAKNIQYFGAGTRLSVL.

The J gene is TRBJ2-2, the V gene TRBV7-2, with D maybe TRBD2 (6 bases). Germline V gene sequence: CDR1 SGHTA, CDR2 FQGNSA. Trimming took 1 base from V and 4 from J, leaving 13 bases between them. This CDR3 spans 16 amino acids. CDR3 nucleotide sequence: TGTGCCAGCAGCTTAGAGGTGGGGACTGGCACCGGGGAGCTGTTTTTT. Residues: CASSLEVGTGTGELFF.